A single sample gave rise to the 8 T cell receptor beta chains below, sequenced in a study of blood T cell repertoires in COVID-19. The protocol was immunoSEQ multiplex PCR, while the TCRdb copy is restricted to in-frame clones and leaves out a portion. The sample carries around 190,000 clones, around four fifths recorded once. The sample taken for sequencing was PBMCs or T cells enriched from blood (not recorded which). Receptors originate from a man between 35 and 55 years old who had recovered from COVID-19.

V is TRBV4-1 and J is TRBJ2-5, with D possibly TRBD2 on 5 matching bases. The V gene lost 6 bases and the J gene lost 4 bases, with 18 bases spanning the gap. The CDR3 loop spans 15 amino acids. Germline CDR1 is MGHRA and CDR2 is YSYEKL. In DNA form, the CDR3 reads TGCGCCAGCAGTCCTGGAGCCCCTGGGAGAGAGACCCAGTACTTC. Translation: CASSPGAPGRETQYF.

The chain has TRBV7-9 and TRBJ2-1, with 7 bases matching TRBD1. The junction had 7 bases not matched to a gene; V was cut back by 5 bases and J by 3 bases. The CDR3 sequence is 15 residues long. Germline values: CDR1 SEHNR, CDR2 FQNEAQ (reference sequence). The CDR3 bases are TGTGCCAGCAGCCAAATTGGACAGGTCTACAATGAGCAGTTCTTC. Its protein is CASSQIGQVYNEQFF.

This chain connects TRBV19 to TRBJ1-3; D not certain. The germline CDR1 and CDR2 sequences are LNHDA and SQIVND (reference sequence). The CDR3 covers 14 residues. The V gene lost 5 bases and the J gene lost 0 bases, with 8 bases spanning the gap. CDR3 region: CASSGGYSGNTIYF. The DNA of the CDR3 is TGTGCCAGTAGTGGAGGTTACTCTGGAAACACCATATATTTT.

This sequence joins TRBV7-6 and TRBJ2-7; 7 nucleotides align to TRBD1. The CDR3 is made up of 14 amino acids. Germline V gene sequence: CDR1 SGHVS, CDR2 FNYEAQ. With 1 base clipped from V and 2 bases from J, the junction kept 2 bases outside the gene matches. CDR3 nucleotide sequence: TGTGCCAGCAGCTTAGGGACAGGCGCCTACGAGCAGTACTTC. Protein: CASSLGTGAYEQYF.

The chain carries TRBV18 and TRBJ2-7, with a weak D call TRBD1 (5 bases). Trimming removed 2 bases from V and 7 bases from J, with 12 bases in between. The CDR3 is made up of 13 amino acids. Looked up from germline, CDR1 is KGHSH and CDR2 is LQKENI. CDR3 sequence: CASSPSRVGEQYF. The DNA of the CDR3 is TGTGCCAGCTCACCAAGCAGGGTCGGGGAGCAGTACTTC.

The V gene is TRBV9, the J gene TRBJ2-7; 7 bases match TRBD1. There are 13 residues in the CDR3. Germline V gene lookup returns CDR1 SGDLS and CDR2 YYNGEE. J was trimmed by 6 bases and V by 4 bases; bases with no gene match: 7. The CDR3 nucleotides read TGTGCCAGCAGCTTTGCCTCAGGGGGCGAGCAGTACTTC. Translated: CASSFASGGEQYF. Using reference TRBV9 and TRBJ2-7 for the parts outside the CDR3, the full variable domain is DSGVTQTPKHLITATGQRVTLRCSPRSGDLSVYWYQQSLDQGLQFLIQYYNGEERAKGNILERFSAQQFPDLHSELNLSSLELGDSALYFCASSFASGGEQYFGPGTRLTVT.

This chain links TRBV19 with TRBJ1-5, with TRBD1 as a possible D gene (5 bases). This CDR3 comprises 14 residues. V was cut by 7 bases and J by 6 bases, with 16 bases left in between. The germline CDR1 and CDR2 sequences are LNHDA and SQIVND (reference sequence). CDR3 amino acids: CASKGPGEGQPQHF. CDR3 coding DNA: TGTGCCAGTAAGGGGCCGGGAGAAGGTCAGCCCCAGCATTTT.

The rearrangement joins TRBV7-9 to TRBJ1-3; D is uncertain. The V end lost 5 bases, the J end lost 0 bases, and 14 bases lay between the germline ends. Germline V gene sequence: CDR1 SEHNR, CDR2 FQNEAQ (reference sequence). This CDR3 comprises 16 residues. CDR3 in amino acids: CASSKEGRISGNTIYF. The CDR3 DNA is TGTGCCAGCAGCAAGGAAGGCAGGATCTCTGGAAACACCATATATTTT.